This T cell receptor beta chain was sequenced in a study of molecular identifiers for immune sequencing clone quantification. This clonotype has at least ten counts. TCRdb re-analysed the PCR reads in MiXCR, keeping a single row per CDR3 protein. Of about 320,000 distinct CDR3 sequences in the sample, roughly a quarter were seen once. V lost 4 bases, J lost 10 bases, and 19 bases lay in between. CDR1 SQVTM and CDR2 ANQGSEA come from the germline V gene. This CDR3 is 13 amino acids long. The chain combines TRBV29-1 with TRBJ1-2, with a weak D call TRBD1 (5 bases). Specimen: naive CD8+ T cells from blood, with Jurkat cell RNA spiked in. Subset indicated: FACS-sorted CD8+CD4-CCR7+CD45RA+ naive T cells. This TCR was sampled from a human donor in good health. Some libraries in this study had Jurkat cell RNA spiked in. DNA of the CDR3: TGCAGCGTTGTCGCAGGGTACCTGGGGGACTACACCTTC. Translated, it gives CSVVAGYLGDYTF.